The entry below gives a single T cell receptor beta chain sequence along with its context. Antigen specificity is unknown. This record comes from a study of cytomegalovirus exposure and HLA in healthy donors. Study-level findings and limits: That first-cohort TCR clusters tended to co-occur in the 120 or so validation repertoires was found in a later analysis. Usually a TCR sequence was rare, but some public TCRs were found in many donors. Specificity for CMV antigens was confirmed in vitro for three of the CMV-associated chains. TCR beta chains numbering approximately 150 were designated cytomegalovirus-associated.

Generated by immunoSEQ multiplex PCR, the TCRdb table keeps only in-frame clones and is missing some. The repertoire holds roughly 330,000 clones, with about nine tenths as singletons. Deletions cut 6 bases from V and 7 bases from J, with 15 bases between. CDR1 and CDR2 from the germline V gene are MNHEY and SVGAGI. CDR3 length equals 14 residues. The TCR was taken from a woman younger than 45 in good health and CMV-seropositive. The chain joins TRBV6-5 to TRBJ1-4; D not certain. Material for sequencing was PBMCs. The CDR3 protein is CASSSLRVVEKLFF. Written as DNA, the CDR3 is TGTGCCAGCAGCTCCCTTCGGGTTGTTGAAAAACTGTTTTTT.